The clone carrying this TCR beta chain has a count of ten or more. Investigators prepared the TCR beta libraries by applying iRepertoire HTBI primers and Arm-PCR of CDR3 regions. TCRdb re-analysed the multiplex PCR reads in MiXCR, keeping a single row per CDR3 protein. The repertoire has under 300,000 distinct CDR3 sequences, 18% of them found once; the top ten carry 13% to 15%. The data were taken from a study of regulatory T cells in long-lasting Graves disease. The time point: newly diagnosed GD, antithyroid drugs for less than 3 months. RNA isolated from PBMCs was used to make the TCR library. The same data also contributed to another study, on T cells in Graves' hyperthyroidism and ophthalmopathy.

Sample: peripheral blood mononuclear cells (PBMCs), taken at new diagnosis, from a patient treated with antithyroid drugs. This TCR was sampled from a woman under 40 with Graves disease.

The DNA of the CDR3 is TGTGCCAGCAGCGGTCCAGGGGGCGGATATGGCTACACCTTC. It specifies CASSGPGGGYGYTF. The V gene is TRBV25-1, the J gene TRBJ1-2; 8 bases are a match to TRBD1. The CDR3 sequence is 14 residues long. The ends lost 6 bases at V and 5 bases at J; junction bases unmatched: 8. Germline loops: CDR1 MGHDK, CDR2 SYGVNS.